Listed below are T cell receptor beta chains from one sample, sequenced in a study of blood T cells in healthy people across ages. TCRdb analysed the 5' RACE reads with MiXCR anew, one entry per CDR3 protein. This table holds 1 million or so distinct CDR3 sequences, about 25% found once. The same sample was also used in a study of T cells of mothers and their children.

The sequenced sample was blood. Receptors were obtained from a girl aged 2 to 9 in good health. CDR3s include the opening cysteine and the closing phenylalanine or tryptophan. A D gene is named only where the DNA matches it firmly. Clone size is given for some rows only: seen once, a few or many times, or a class if the clone is expanded.

j_gene	abundance	d_gene	v_gene	CDR3nt	CDR3aa
TRBJ1-4	-	-	TRBV20-1	TGCAGTGCTAGAGATTTCTGGGCAACTAATGAAAAACTGTTTTTT	CSARDFWATNEKLFF
TRBJ2-3	-	-	TRBV12-3/TRBV12-4	TGTGCCAGCAGTTTCCAGTTCACAGATACGCAGTATTTT	CASSFQFTDTQYF
TRBJ1-2	-	-	TRBV27	TGCGCCAGCAGTTCGGACAGTGGGGCCTATGGCTACACCTTC	CASSSDSGAYGYTF
TRBJ1-2	-	-	TRBV12-3/TRBV12-4	TGTGCCAGCAGTTTTGGGAAAAGTGGCTACACCTTC	CASSFGKSGYTF
TRBJ1-2	-	-	TRBV12-3/TRBV12-4	TGTGCCAGCAGTTTAGGCAGGGAGGACTATGGTTACACCTTC	CASSLGREDYGYTF
TRBJ2-3	few	-	TRBV7-8	TGTGCCAGCAGCTTATACTCCGACGGGGGTCTAACAGATACGCAGTATTTT	CASSLYSDGGLTDTQYF
TRBJ2-7	-	-	TRBV29-1	TGCAGCGCCGGGTCTAGGGTTTACGAGCAGTACTTC	CSAGSRVYEQYF
TRBJ2-7	-	-	TRBV6-5	TGTGCCAGCAGTTACGGTTGGGGTTTGGACCACGAGCAGTACTTC	CASSYGWGLDHEQYF
TRBJ2-5	-	TRBD2	TRBV7-9	TGTGCCAGCAGCTTAAGGCTAGCGGACCAAGAGACCCAGTACTTC	CASSLRLADQETQYF
TRBJ2-3	-	-	TRBV6-2/TRBV6-3	TGTGCCAGCAGATGGGGGGCAGATACGCAGTATTTT	CASRWGADTQYF
TRBJ1-6	-	TRBD1	TRBV10-3	TGTGCCATCAGGGCAGGGGGTGAATATTCACCCCTCCACTTT	CAIRAGGEYSPLHF
TRBJ1-1	-	-	TRBV12-3/TRBV12-4	TGTGCCAGCAAGCAGGACGGAATGAACACTGAAGCTTTCTTT	CASKQDGMNTEAFF
TRBJ2-7	-	-	TRBV5-1	TGCGCCAGCAGCCCCTGGGGGGACGACGAGCAGTACTTC	CASSPWGDDEQYF
TRBJ2-4	few	-	TRBV7-3	TGTGCCAGCAGGGACCACGCTAACATTCAGTACTTC	CASRDHANIQYF
TRBJ2-5	few	-	TRBV11-2	TGTGCCAGCACCGTCGAAGGGGAGAATCAAGAGACCCAGTACTTC	CASTVEGENQETQYF
TRBJ2-1	few	-	TRBV24-1	TGTGCCACCAGTGATTTGGGGCAGGGGATTGAGCAGTTCTTC	CATSDLGQGIEQFF
TRBJ2-6	many	-	TRBV29-1	TGCAGCGTTGCATCTGGGGCCAACGTCCTGACTTTC	CSVASGANVLTF
TRBJ1-1	-	-	TRBV10-3	TGTGCCATCAGTGAGTCTCGTCAGGTGAACACTGAAGCTTTCTTT	CAISESRQVNTEAFF
TRBJ2-7	few	TRBD2	TRBV20-1	TGCAGTGCTGTAACAAGACTAGCGGGAGACGACGAGCAGTACTTC	CSAVTRLAGDDEQYF
TRBJ2-7	many	-	TRBV12-3/TRBV12-4	TGTGCCAGCAGTTTAGTACAGACCTACGAGCAGTACTTC	CASSLVQTYEQYF
TRBJ2-5	few	-	TRBV11-2	TGTGCCAGCAGCTTAGTGGGCATGCCAACCCAGTACTTC	CASSLVGMPTQYF
TRBJ1-3	-	-	TRBV6-5	TGTGCCAGCAGTGCCTATTACTCTGGAAACACCATATATTTT	CASSAYYSGNTIYF
TRBJ2-5	few	-	TRBV14	TGTGCCAGCAGCCAAGATAGGCGGGCGGGATCGGAGTTCTTC	CASSQDRRAGSEFF
TRBJ2-4	-	-	TRBV29-1	TGCAGCGTCGTGGGGGACATCTACTACATTCAGTACTTC	CSVVGDIYYIQYF
TRBJ2-5	-	-	TRBV6-5	TGTGCCAGCAGTTTCGGGGGATCATCACAAGAGACCCAGTACTTC	CASSFGGSSQETQYF
TRBJ1-2	-	-	TRBV25-1	TGTGCCAGCAGTGAATGGGACTACTATGGCTACACCTTC	CASSEWDYYGYTF
TRBJ1-1	-	-	TRBV7-2	TGTGCCAGCAGCTATGGGACAACAAGAGGGACTGAAGCTTTCTTT	CASSYGTTRGTEAFF
TRBJ2-7	-	TRBD2	TRBV6-1	TGTGCCAGCAGTGAGAAAGGGACTAGCGGAACCTACGAGCAGTACTTC	CASSEKGTSGTYEQYF
TRBJ1-4	-	-	TRBV4-3	TGCGCCAGCAGCCACCGACGCCTTAGGGGGGAAAAACTGTTTTTT	CASSHRRLRGEKLFF
TRBJ2-2	few	-	TRBV29-1	TGCACCGCTGCTAAGACGGGTGATTGGAGTACCGGGGAGCTGTTTTTT	CTAAKTGDWSTGELFF
TRBJ1-1	-	-	TRBV20-1	TGCAGTGCTAGCAGGGATTGGAGCACTGAAGCTTTCTTT	CSASRDWSTEAFF
TRBJ2-7	-	-	TRBV6-6	TGTGCCAGCAACTCTGCAGCGGCACAGGCGCAGTACTTC	CASNSAAAQAQYF
TRBJ2-7	-	-	TRBV9	TGTGCCAGCAGTGAGGGGGGAATCGAGCAGTACTTC	CASSEGGIEQYF
TRBJ1-4	-	-	TRBV19	TGTGCCAGTAGTATAGGTTGGGAAAAACTGTTTTTT	CASSIGWEKLFF
TRBJ1-4	-	TRBD1	TRBV28	TGTGCCAGCAGTTTAGGACAGGATAATGAAAAACTGTTTTTT	CASSLGQDNEKLFF
TRBJ2-1	-	-	TRBV20-1	TGCAGTGCCGACAGTAGTAGGTATGAGCAGTTCTTC	CSADSSRYEQFF
TRBJ1-1	-	-	TRBV6-1	TGTGCCGCCATCAATGTCGGGGGGGACGTTATGAACACTGAAGCTTTCTTT	CAAINVGGDVMNTEAFF
TRBJ2-3	-	TRBD1	TRBV20-1	TGCAGTGCCGCCGCGACAGGGGGGGTGGATACGCAGTATTTT	CSAAATGGVDTQYF
TRBJ2-1	few	-	TRBV7-2	TGTGCCAGCAGCTTGACAGTAGGTAACAATGAGCGGTTCTTC	CASSLTVGNNERFF
TRBJ1-1	few	-	TRBV12-3/TRBV12-4	TGTGCCAGCAGTTCAGGGGTTCTCACTGAAGCTTTCTTT	CASSSGVLTEAFF